The 32 T cell receptor beta chains below all came from one sample that was sequenced in a study of T cells in Graves' hyperthyroidism and ophthalmopathy (dated by TCRdb to the late 2010s). Libraries came from multiplex PCR. Sequencing relied on an Illumina HiSeq 2000. The TCR beta CDR3 regions were amplified from the RNA transcripts. The TCR CDR3 was subjected to a first round of RT-PCR using the HTBI primer set and the Qiagen OneStep RT-PCR kit. TCRdb reprocessing: public reads trimmed at Q25 with fastp, clones called with MiXCR, in-frame beta chains kept. Every entry covers one CDR3 protein and lists the most common genes and DNA from its rows. The sample table lists some 370,000 distinct CDR3 sequences, over 12% of them with a count of one. Over 25% of the sample rests with the top ten. The sequenced material came from blood. These receptors were collected from a man in his fifties or sixties with Graves' ophthalmopathy.

J is TRBJ2-3 and V is TRBV5-1; tentative D call: TRBD1 (5 bases). The CDR3 loop spans 15 amino acids. Trimming removed 0 bases from V and 0 bases from J, with 8 bases in between. Germline V lookup: CDR1 SGHRS, CDR2 YFSETQ. The CDR3 reads CASSLVDTSTDTQYF. In DNA, the CDR3 is TGCGCCAGCAGCTTGGTGGACACTAGCACAGATACGCAGTATTTT.

This clonotype was picked up a small number of times. CDR3 nucleotides: TGTGCCAGCAGTTTACTATTGACAGGGTCGAACACCGGGGAGCTGTTTTTT. Protein: CASSLLLTGSNTGELFF. J is TRBJ2-2 and V is TRBV12-3 or TRBV12-4; the match to TRBD1 covers 7 bases. This CDR3 is 17 amino acids long. The ends lost 2 bases at V and 0 bases at J; junction bases unmatched: 6.

As concerns this clonotype: This could be a read error, since a much larger clone is one nucleotide away. The chain recombines TRBV7-2 with TRBJ2-1; tentative D call: TRBD1 (5 bases). The CDR3 covers 15 residues. The germline V gene has CDR1 SGHTA and CDR2 FQGNSA. The CDR3 DNA is TGTGCCAGCAGCGAGCAGGGTCCAGCCTACAATGAGCGGTTCTTC. Protein: CASSEQGPAYNERFF. The full variable domain, with the rest looked up from reference TRBV7-2 and TRBJ2-1, is GAGVSQSPSNKVTEKGKDVELRCDPISGHTALYWYRQSLGQGLEFLIYFQGNSAPDKSGLPSDRFSAERTGGSVSTLTIQRTQQEDSAVYLCASSEQGPAYNERFFGPGTRLTVL.

The table lists this clonotype with many counts. The rearrangement joins TRBV12-3 or TRBV12-4 to TRBJ1-1; 10 nucleotides agree with TRBD1. CDR3 size: 17 residues. The J segment lost 4 bases and the V segment lost 4 bases, leaving 12 bases of the junction unmatched. The chain's CDR3 is CASSSTTGGAVSTEAFF. CDR3 coding DNA: TGTGCCAGCAGTTCCACGACAGGGGGCGCGGTGAGCACTGAAGCTTTCTTT.

This clonotype was counted at least ten times. The chain recombines TRBV6-8 with TRBJ1-2, with a possible D match to TRBD1 (5 bases). V lost 3 bases and J lost 5, with 13 bases in between. The germline V gene encodes CDR1 MNHGY and CDR2 SAAAGT. This CDR3 is 14 amino acids long. The CDR3 region has the DNA TGTGCCAGCAGTTATTGGGGCTTCGTTTATGGCTACACCTTC. Encoded protein: CASSYWGFVYGYTF.

On this clonotype itself: With a much larger clone just one base away, this may be a read error. The V and J genes are TRBV28 and TRBJ2-2; D call uncertain. The CDR3 runs to 13 residues. Germline V gene data show CDR1 as MDHEN and CDR2 as SYDVKM. The V end was cut by 3 bases, the J end by 6 bases, with 8 bases between. DNA of the CDR3: TGTGCCAGCAGTTTGTCGCATTCCGGGGAGCTGTTTTTT. This translates into CASSLSHSGELFF.

This clonotype showed up many times. The V call is TRBV4-1, the J call TRBJ2-2; no firm D call. V shed 1 base and J shed 2 bases, with 11 bases lying between them. The CDR3 extends over 16 amino acids. Per the germline V gene, CDR1 is MGHRA and CDR2 is YSYEKL. The CDR3 region has the DNA TGCGCCAGCAGCCAAGTTCTCCAATTTAACACCGGGGAGCTGTTTTTT. It codes for CASSQVLQFNTGELFF.

This clonotype was detected many times. The chain has TRBV3-1 and TRBJ2-5; the D call may be TRBD1 or TRBD2 (5 bases each). The CDR3 runs to 16 residues. The germline CDR1 and CDR2 sequences are LGHDT and YNNKEL (reference sequence). The ends were cut back, 6 bases at V and 1 base at J, with 18 bases in the middle. The CDR3: CASRDGGGFIQETQYF. CDR3 coding DNA: TGTGCCAGCAGAGACGGTGGGGGATTCATCCAAGAGACCCAGTACTTC.

This clonotype came up many times. The chain combines TRBV20-1 with TRBJ2-5; D unresolved. V was trimmed by 5 bases and J by 0 bases, leaving 13 bases between them. CDR3 size: 14 residues. The V gene's germline CDR1 is DFQATT and CDR2 SNEGSKA (reference sequence). CDR3 sequence: CSAASTSYQETQYF. The CDR3 nucleotides read TGCAGTGCTGCCTCTACATCGTACCAAGAGACCCAGTACTTC.

This clonotype has at least ten counts. The chain has TRBV27 and TRBJ1-1, with a possible D match to TRBD1 (6 bases). Trimming removed 5 bases from V and 1 base from J, with 11 bases in between. CDR1 is MNHEY, CDR2 SMNVEV, per germline (reference sequence). This CDR3 is 14 amino acids long. This CDR3 is CASSGGGRNTEAFF. The CDR3 coding sequence is TGTGCCAGCAGTGGTGGGGGGCGGAACACTGAAGCTTTCTTT.

This clonotype has a count of ten or more. The chain is built from TRBV20-1 and TRBJ2-5; 9 positions agree with TRBD2. With V trimmed by 3 bases and J by 0 bases, 8 bases remained unmatched. Germline lookup yields CDR1 DFQATT and CDR2 SNEGSKA (reference sequence). The CDR3 loop spans 16 amino acids. The CDR3 spells CSASGGLAFDQETQYF. The CDR3 DNA is TGCAGTGCTAGCGGGGGACTAGCCTTTGACCAAGAGACCCAGTACTTC.

This chain links TRBV6-1 with TRBJ1-5; maybe TRBD1 (5 bases). The germline gives CDR1 MNHNS, CDR2 SASEGT. The V end was cut by 5 bases, the J end by 9 bases, with 17 bases between. This CDR3 region has 14 residues. DNA for the CDR3: TGTGCCAGCAGTCAGGGTCACTCTTTCCGGCCCCAGCATTTT. It is translated as CASSQGHSFRPQHF.

The chain recombines TRBV12-3 or TRBV12-4 with TRBJ2-7, with 9 bases aligning to TRBD1. The length of the CDR3 is 17 residues. J was trimmed by 6 bases and V by 6 bases; bases with no gene match: 18. The CDR3 DNA reads TGTGCCAGCAGAACAACAGGGGGCTCTGCCGGGGAGAGCGAGCAGTACTTC. It translates to CASRTTGGSAGESEQYF.

This clonotype turned up a few times. This chain connects TRBV20-1 to TRBJ1-5, with TRBD1 as a possible D gene (6 bases). Trimming took 7 bases from V and 1 from J, leaving 23 bases between them. Germline-derived CDR1 and CDR2 are DFQATT and SNEGSKA (reference sequence). The CDR3 contains 17 residues. The CDR3 reads CSVGLYRRGVSNQPQHF. The CDR3 bases are TGCAGTGTTGGTTTATACCGTAGGGGGGTGAGCAATCAGCCCCAGCATTTT.

Many counts were recorded for this clonotype. The chain is built from TRBV30 and TRBJ1-2; D gene uncertain. The germline V gene encodes CDR1 GTSNPN and CDR2 SVGIG (reference sequence). Trimming took off 3 bases at V and 4 bases at J, with 15 bases between the two ends. The CDR3 loop spans 14 amino acids. The CDR3 here is CAWRSHERAYGYTF. The CDR3 DNA reads TGTGCCTGGAGGAGCCACGAGAGAGCCTATGGCTACACCTTC.

This clonotype was counted at least ten times. V gene TRBV11-2 combines with J gene TRBJ2-4; D not resolved. Germline V CDR1 and CDR2: SGHAT, FQNNGV. The CDR3 is 16 residues long. V lost 2 bases, J lost 3 bases, and 14 bases lay in between. CDR3 DNA sequence: TGTGCCAGCAGCTTAATTCCGGGTTTGGGCAAAAACATTCAGTACTTC. It specifies CASSLIPGLGKNIQYF. The whole variable domain, filled in from reference TRBV11-2 and TRBJ2-4, reads EAGVAQSPRYKIIEKRQSVAFWCNPISGHATLYWYQQILGQGPKLLIQFQNNGVVDDSQLPKDRFSAERLKGVDSTLKIQPAKLEDSAVYLCASSLIPGLGKNIQYFGAGTRLSVL.

This clonotype was found many times. The genes are TRBV12-3 or TRBV12-4 and TRBJ2-3, with TRBD2 identical over 10 bases. The ends lost 3 bases at V and 0 bases at J; junction bases unmatched: 9. The length of the CDR3 is 18 residues. The CDR3 protein is CASSFISGRISSTDTQYF. In DNA, the CDR3 is TGTGCCAGCAGTTTCATTAGCGGGAGGATCTCTAGCACAGATACGCAGTATTTT.

The chain has TRBV15 and TRBJ1-4; 10 nucleotides agree with TRBD1. Germline V gives CDR1 LNHNV, CDR2 YYDKDF (reference sequence). J was trimmed by 7 bases and V by 4 bases; bases with no gene match: 6. The CDR3 is made up of 15 amino acids. The CDR3 loop reads CATSTRDRGREKLFF. In DNA, the CDR3 is TGTGCCACCAGCACCAGGGACAGGGGACGTGAAAAACTGTTTTTT.

This clonotype was counted at least ten times. The V call is TRBV5-1, the J call TRBJ1-6; 7 positions agree with TRBD1. Trimming cost V 4 bases and J 7 bases; bases outside gene matches: 8. Looked up from germline, CDR1 is SGHRS and CDR2 is YFSETQ. The CDR3 is 15 residues long. This CDR3 is CASSPDRAENSPLHF. The CDR3 region has the DNA TGCGCCAGCAGCCCCGACAGGGCGGAGAATTCACCCCTCCACTTT.

The chain carries TRBV27 and TRBJ1-3, with D tentatively TRBD1 (6 bases). V shed 6 bases and J shed 4 bases, with 13 bases lying between them. Germline V lookup: CDR1 MNHEY, CDR2 SMNVEV (reference sequence). The CDR3 loop spans 14 amino acids. Here the CDR3 reads CASSPTGFGNTIYF. For the CDR3, the DNA is TGTGCCAGCAGCCCCACAGGGTTCGGAAACACCATATATTTT.

On this clonotype itself: One base away lies a much larger clone, so this may be a sequencing read error. The J gene is TRBJ2-1, the V gene TRBV2; weak D call: TRBD2 (5 bases). Per the germline V gene, CDR1 is SNHLY and CDR2 is FYNNEI. The ends were cut back, 9 bases at V and 13 bases at J, with 16 bases in the middle. The length of the CDR3 is 11 residues. CDR3 amino acids: CARRADGRQFF. DNA for the CDR3: TGTGCCAGGAGGGCGGACGGAAGACAGTTCTTC.

This clonotype came up a few times. This chain joins TRBV14 and TRBJ2-7, with TRBD1 identical over 9 bases. The junction had 5 bases not matched to a gene; V was cut back by 3 bases and J by 2 bases. Germline V lookup: CDR1 SGHDN, CDR2 FVKESK. The CDR3 is 15 amino acids. The DNA of the CDR3 is TGTGCCAGCAGCCACGCCGGGACAGGGACCTACGAGCAGTACTTC. Translation: CASSHAGTGTYEQYF.

The chain links TRBV20-1 to TRBJ2-1; 8 positions agree with TRBD2. CDR3 length: 15 residues. V gave up 1 base and J gave up 2 bases; unmatched junction bases: 4. CDR1 and CDR2 from the germline V gene are DFQATT and SNEGSKA (reference sequence). CDR3 residues: CSARAAGRAYNEQFF. The CDR3 DNA sequence: TGCAGTGCTAGAGCGGCCGGGAGGGCCTACAATGAGCAGTTCTTC.

This clonotype was seen repeatedly, ten times or more. V usage is TRBV2 and J usage is TRBJ2-1; 8 nucleotides align to TRBD2. With V trimmed by 6 bases and J by 4 bases, 14 bases remained unmatched. This CDR3 has 17 amino acids. The germline gives CDR1 SNHLY, CDR2 FYNNEI. The CDR3 DNA follows: TGTGCCAGCAGCCACGGGGTGGGCGGGAGGACTTACAATGAGCAGTTCTTC. It is translated as CASSHGVGGRTYNEQFF.

This clonotype occurred many times. V usage is TRBV11-2 and J usage is TRBJ1-1; D remains ambiguous. Looked up from germline, CDR1 is SGHAT and CDR2 is FQNNGV. CDR3 length equals 15 residues. With 1 base removed from V and 0 bases from J, the gap between germline ends came to 9 bases. CDR3 nucleotides: TGTGCCAGCAGCTTAGCGTCGGCCGTGAACACTGAAGCTTTCTTT. Translated, it gives CASSLASAVNTEAFF.

The table lists this clonotype with many counts. The chain is built from TRBV6-2 or TRBV6-3 and TRBJ2-5; 8 bases match TRBD1. V trimming: 6 bases; J trimming: 3 bases; junction bases outside the gene matches: 9. The length of the CDR3 is 15 residues. The germline V gene has CDR1 MNHEY and CDR2 SVGEGT. CDR3 bases: TGTGCCAGCAGACGCACCTACAGGGGGGAAGAGACCCAGTACTTC. Protein: CASRRTYRGEETQYF.

The chain is built from TRBV2 and TRBJ2-7, with TRBD1 matching 9 bases. The V segment lost 10 bases and the J segment 5 bases; nucleotides outside the gene matches: 6. Germline CDR1 is SNHLY and CDR2 is FYNNEI. There are 12 residues in the CDR3. The CDR3 nucleotides read TGTGCCAACAGGGGGCGGATCAACGAGCAGTACTTC. Translating gives CANRGRINEQYF. The entire variable domain, with the rest obtained from reference TRBV2 and TRBJ2-7, is as follows: EPEVTQTPSHQVTQMGQEVILRCVPISNHLYFYWYRQILGQKVEFLVSFYNNEISEKSEIFDDQFSVERPDGSNFTLKIRSTKLEDSAMYFCANRGRINEQYFGPGTRLTVT.

This clonotype was recorded at least ten times. The chain employs TRBV20-1 and TRBJ2-5; a possible D gene is TRBD2 (5 bases). The ends were cut back, 1 base at V and 4 bases at J, with 13 bases in the middle. CDR1 DFQATT and CDR2 SNEGSKA come from the germline V gene (reference sequence). The CDR3 runs 14 residues. The CDR3 loop is CSARGVGSGETQYF. The CDR3 nucleotides read TGCAGTGCTAGAGGGGTGGGCAGCGGAGAGACCCAGTACTTC.

The chain combines TRBV2 with TRBJ2-5; 15 bases are a match to TRBD2. J gave up 4 bases and V 8 bases, and 5 bases lay outside the gene matches. This CDR3 has 15 amino acids. CDR1 SNHLY and CDR2 FYNNEI come from the germline V gene. The CDR3 here is CASERGLAGGETQYF. In nucleotides, the CDR3 is TGTGCCAGCGAACGGGGACTAGCGGGAGGAGAGACCCAGTACTTC.

This clonotype was counted a few times. The rearrangement uses TRBV29-1 and TRBJ2-1; TRBD2 matches 13 bases. The length of the CDR3 is 13 residues. The J segment lost 7 bases and the V segment lost 4 bases, leaving 1 base of the junction unmatched. Germline loops: CDR1 SQVTM, CDR2 ANQGSEA. The CDR3 DNA sequence: TGCAGCGTTGGACTAGCGGGAGGTAATGAGCAGTTCTTC. This sequence encodes CSVGLAGGNEQFF.

This clonotype was detected only a few times. The J gene is TRBJ2-1, the V gene TRBV7-3, with TRBD2 identical over 13 bases. The CDR3 is 20 amino acids. CDR1 SGHTA and CDR2 FQGTGA come from the germline V gene. The J segment lost 5 bases and the V segment lost 0 bases, leaving 13 bases of the junction unmatched. CDR3: CASSLTLRLAGGLPDNEQFF. The DNA of the CDR3 is TGTGCCAGCAGCTTAACCTTAAGACTAGCGGGAGGCTTACCCGACAATGAGCAGTTCTTC.

This clonotype was observed many times. The chain recombines TRBV12-3 or TRBV12-4 with TRBJ2-5; D call uncertain. The CDR3 length is 12 residues. V was pared by 8 bases and J by 5 bases, with 12 bases between. CDR3 amino acids: CASGPGPETQYF. The CDR3 DNA sequence: TGTGCCAGCGGACCCGGACCGGAGACCCAGTACTTC.